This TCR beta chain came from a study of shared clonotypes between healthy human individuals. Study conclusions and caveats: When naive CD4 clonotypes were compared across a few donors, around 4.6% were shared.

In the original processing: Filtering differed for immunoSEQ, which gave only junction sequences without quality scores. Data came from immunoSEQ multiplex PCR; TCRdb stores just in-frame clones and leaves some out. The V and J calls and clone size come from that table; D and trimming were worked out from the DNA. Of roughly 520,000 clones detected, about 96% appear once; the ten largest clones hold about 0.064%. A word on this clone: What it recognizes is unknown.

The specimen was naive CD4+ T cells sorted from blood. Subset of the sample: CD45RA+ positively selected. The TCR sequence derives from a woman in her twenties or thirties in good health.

The CDR3 loop is CASSFDLAGGPGLVTGELFF. Written as DNA, the CDR3 is TGTGCCAGCAGCTTCGACTTAGCGGGAGGGCCGGGTTTGGTAACCGGGGAGCTGTTTTTT. The chain links TRBV5-4 to TRBJ2-2; 11 nucleotides match TRBD2. The germline CDR1 and CDR2 sequences are SGHNT and YYREEE (reference sequence). CDR3 size: 20 residues. The V and J ends lost 2 bases and 5 bases, in that order; junction bases with no gene match: 17.